This T cell receptor beta chain was identified during a study of T cell responses to AZD1222 COVID-19 vaccine. This CDR3 has 16 amino acids. CDR1 and CDR2 from the germline V gene are SGHVS and FQNEAQ. V was clipped by 4 bases and J by 4 bases; unmatched bases: 12. This clone was detected only once. The target antigen is unknown. Study conclusions and caveats: The number of AZD1222 recipients seropositive at baseline was only five to seven. It should be noted that donors were predominantly white British and more often female, and clonal diversity was possibly underestimated. Sampling captured repertoires only after the peak T cell response.

Second-dose recipients at about 4 or about 12 weeks were treated as one pooled group. Sequenced by immunoSEQ multiplex PCR; TCRdb stores in-frame clones only, minus some. The sample holds 190,000 or so clones, 91% seen once. The TCR was taken from an adult who received the AZD1222 COVID-19 vaccine. The source was peripheral blood, collected 28 days after the second AZD1222 dose. The chain couples TRBV7-8 to TRBJ2-7; TRBD1 agrees at 8 bases. This chain's CDR3 is CASSYSPGTGGYEQYF. CDR3 nucleotides: TGTGCCAGCAGCTACTCCCCCGGGACAGGCGGGTACGAGCAGTACTTC.